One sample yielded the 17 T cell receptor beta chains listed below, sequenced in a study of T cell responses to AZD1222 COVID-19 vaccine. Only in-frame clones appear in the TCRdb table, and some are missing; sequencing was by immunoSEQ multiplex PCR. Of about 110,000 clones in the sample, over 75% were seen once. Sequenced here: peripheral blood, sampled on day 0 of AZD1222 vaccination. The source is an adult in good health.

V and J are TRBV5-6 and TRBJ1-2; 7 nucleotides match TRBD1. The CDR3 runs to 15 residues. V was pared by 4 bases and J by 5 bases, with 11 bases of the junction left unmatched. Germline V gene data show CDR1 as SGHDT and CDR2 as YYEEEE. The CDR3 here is CASSRRGGSYYGYTF. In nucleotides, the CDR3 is TGTGCCAGCAGCCGCAGAGGGGGCAGTTATTATGGCTACACCTTC. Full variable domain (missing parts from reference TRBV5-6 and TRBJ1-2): DAGVTQSPTHLIKTRGQQVTLRCSPKSGHDTVSWYQQALGQGPQFIFQYYEEEERQRGNFPDRFSGHQFPNYSSELNVNALLLGDSALYLCASSRRGGSYYGYTFGSGTRLTVV.

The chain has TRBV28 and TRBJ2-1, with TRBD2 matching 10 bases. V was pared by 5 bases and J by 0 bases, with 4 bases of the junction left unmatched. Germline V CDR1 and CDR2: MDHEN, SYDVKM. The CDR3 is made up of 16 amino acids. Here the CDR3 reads CASSPRTSGSYNEQFF. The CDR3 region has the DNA TGTGCCAGCAGTCCGAGGACTAGCGGCTCCTACAATGAGCAGTTCTTC.

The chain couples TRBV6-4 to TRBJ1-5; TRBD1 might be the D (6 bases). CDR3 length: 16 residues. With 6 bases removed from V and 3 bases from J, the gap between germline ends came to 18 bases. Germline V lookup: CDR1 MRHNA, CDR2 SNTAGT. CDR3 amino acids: CASRERSDSPNQPQHF. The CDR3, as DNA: TGTGCCAGCAGAGAGCGCTCGGACAGTCCCAATCAGCCCCAGCATTTT.

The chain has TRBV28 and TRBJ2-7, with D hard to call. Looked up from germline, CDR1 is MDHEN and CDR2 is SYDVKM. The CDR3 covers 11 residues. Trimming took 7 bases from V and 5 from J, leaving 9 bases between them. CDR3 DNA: TGTGCCAGCAAAGCAGGACACGAGCAGTACTTC. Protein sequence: CASKAGHEQYF.

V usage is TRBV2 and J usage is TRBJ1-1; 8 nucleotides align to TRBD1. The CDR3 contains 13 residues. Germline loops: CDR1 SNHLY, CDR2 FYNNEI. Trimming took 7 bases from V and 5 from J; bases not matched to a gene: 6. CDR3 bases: TGTGCCAGCACCGGACAGGGTCGTACTGAAGCTTTCTTT. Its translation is CASTGQGRTEAFF.

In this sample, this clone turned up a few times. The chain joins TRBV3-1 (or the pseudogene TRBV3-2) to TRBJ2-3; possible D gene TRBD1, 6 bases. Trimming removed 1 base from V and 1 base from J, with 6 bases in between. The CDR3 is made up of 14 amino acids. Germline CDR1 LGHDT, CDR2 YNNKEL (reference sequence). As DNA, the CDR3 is TGTGCCAGCAGCCAAGGACAGGGCACAGATACGCAGTATTTT. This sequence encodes CASSQGQGTDTQYF.

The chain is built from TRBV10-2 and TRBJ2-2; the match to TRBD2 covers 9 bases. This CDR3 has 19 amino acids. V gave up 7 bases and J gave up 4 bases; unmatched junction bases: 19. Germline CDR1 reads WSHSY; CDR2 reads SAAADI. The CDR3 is CASNPPRGSGSLSTGELFF. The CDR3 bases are TGCGCCAGCAACCCTCCGAGGGGTAGCGGGAGTCTGAGCACCGGGGAGCTGTTTTTT.

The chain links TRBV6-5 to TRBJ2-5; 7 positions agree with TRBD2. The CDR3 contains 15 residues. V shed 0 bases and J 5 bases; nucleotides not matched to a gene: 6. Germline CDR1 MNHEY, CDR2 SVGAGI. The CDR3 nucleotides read TGTGCCAGCAGTTACTCCGGACTAGAGCTGGAGACCCAGTACTTC. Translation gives CASSYSGLELETQYF.

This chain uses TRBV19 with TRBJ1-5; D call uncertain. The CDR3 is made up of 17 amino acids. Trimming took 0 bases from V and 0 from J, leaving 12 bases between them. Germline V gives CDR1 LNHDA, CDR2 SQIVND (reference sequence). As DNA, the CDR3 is TGTGCCAGTAGTATAGATCTATCGGGGTATAGCAATCAGCCCCAGCATTTT. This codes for CASSIDLSGYSNQPQHF.

The CDR3 coding sequence is TGTGCCAGCAGTAAACTTGGGAGTTCCTACGAGCAGTACTTC. This gives the protein CASSKLGSSYEQYF. The chain recombines TRBV6-5 with TRBJ2-7, with a possible D match to TRBD2 (5 bases). CDR1 MNHEY and CDR2 SVGAGI come from the germline V gene. The CDR3 is 14 amino acids. V dropped 5 bases and J dropped 1 base, with 12 bases sitting between them.

CDR3 DNA sequence: TGTGCTAGTGCCTTAGTTGCCGCAGGCACCGGGGAGCTGTTTTTT. Translated: CASALVAAGTGELFF. V is TRBV12-5 and J is TRBJ2-2, with D hard to call. CDR1 and CDR2 (germline): LGHNT, FRNRAP. V lost 7 bases to trimming and J lost 4 bases, with 16 bases between them. The CDR3 sequence is 15 residues long.

The CDR3 protein is CASSRPGTKVETQYF. CDR3 in DNA: TGTGCCAGCAGCCGACCCGGGACTAAGGTCGAGACCCAGTACTTC. The chain couples TRBV6-2 or TRBV6-3 to TRBJ2-5, with 7 bases identical to TRBD2. Germline values: CDR1 MNHEY, CDR2 SVGEGT. The CDR3 sequence is 15 residues long. V lost 6 bases, J lost 5 bases, and 12 bases stayed unmatched.

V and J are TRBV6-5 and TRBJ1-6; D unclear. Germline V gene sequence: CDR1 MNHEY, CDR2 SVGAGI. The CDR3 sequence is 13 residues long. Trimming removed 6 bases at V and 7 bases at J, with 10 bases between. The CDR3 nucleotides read TGTGCCAGCAGCATCAGAGGAAATTCACCCCTCCACTTT. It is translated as CASSIRGNSPLHF.

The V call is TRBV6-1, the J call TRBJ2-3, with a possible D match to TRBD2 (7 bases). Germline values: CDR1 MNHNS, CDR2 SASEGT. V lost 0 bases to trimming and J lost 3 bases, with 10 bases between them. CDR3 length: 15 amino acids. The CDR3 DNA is TGTGCCAGCAGTGAAGCGGGGGGGCGGACAGATACGCAGTATTTT. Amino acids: CASSEAGGRTDTQYF.

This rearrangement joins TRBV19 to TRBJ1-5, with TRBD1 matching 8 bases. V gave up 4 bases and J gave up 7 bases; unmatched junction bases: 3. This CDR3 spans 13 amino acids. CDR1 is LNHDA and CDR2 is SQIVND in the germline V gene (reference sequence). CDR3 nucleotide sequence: TGTGCCAGTAGTAAGGACAGGGTCCAGCCCCAGCATTTT. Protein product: CASSKDRVQPQHF. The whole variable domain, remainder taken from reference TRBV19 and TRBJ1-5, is DGGITQSPKYLFRKEGQNVTLSCEQNLNHDAMYWYRQDPGQGLRLIYYSQIVNDFQKGDIAEGYSVSREKKESFPLTVTSAQKNPTAFYLCASSKDRVQPQHFGDGTRLSIL.

The CDR3 region has the DNA TGTGCCAGCAGCTTAGCCCTAGCGAACACCGGGGAGCTGTTTTTT. Encoded protein: CASSLALANTGELFF. The chain joins TRBV7-2 to TRBJ2-2, with D unresolved. The CDR3 is 15 amino acids. Trimming shortened V by 0 bases and J by 0 bases, and 5 bases separated the two germline ends. CDR1 and CDR2 from the germline V gene are SGHTA and FQGNSA.

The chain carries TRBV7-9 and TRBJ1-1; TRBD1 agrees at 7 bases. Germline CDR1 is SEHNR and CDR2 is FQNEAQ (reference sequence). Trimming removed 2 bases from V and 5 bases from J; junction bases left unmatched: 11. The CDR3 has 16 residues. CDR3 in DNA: TGTGCCAGCAGCTTACGGGACAGCCCTACCAATACTGAAGCTTTCTTT. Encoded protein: CASSLRDSPTNTEAFF.